This is a list of T cell receptor beta chains from one sample in a study of blood T cell repertoires in COVID-19. Produced via immunoSEQ multiplex PCR; TCRdb's table is partial and in-frame only. The data hold some 120,000 clones, with approximately 77% observed a single time. The sample consisted of peripheral blood. The receptor source for this set is an elderly man with acute or convalescent COVID-19. Both conserved end residues are part of each CDR3. The D gene is left open where the match is weak. The size field is filled for only some rows; it gives once, few, many or a size class.

TRBD1	.	TRBV15	TRBJ1-2	TGTGCCACCAGCGAGGGAAGGGGGCGGGGCAGTGGCTACACCTTC	CATSEGRGRGSGYTF
.	.	TRBV27	TRBJ1-6	TGTGCCAGCAGTCAGGGTATGGATAATTCACCCCTCCACTTT	CASSQGMDNSPLHF
.	.	TRBV11-2	TRBJ2-7	TGTGCCAGCAGCCCACCGGGGAGCGAGCAGTACTTC	CASSPPGSEQYF
.	.	TRBV27	TRBJ2-7	TGTGCCAGCAGTCGGACCAGGGGCCCCTACGAGCAGTACTTC	CASSRTRGPYEQYF
TRBD1	.	TRBV6-5	TRBJ2-7	TGTGCCAGCATTCGAGGGGGGACAGGGTCCTACGAGCAGTACTTC	CASIRGGTGSYEQYF
.	.	TRBV29-1	TRBJ1-1	TGCAGCGCTGCTACCTCTTTCAACACTGAAGCTTTCTTT	CSAATSFNTEAFF
TRBD1	.	TRBV2	TRBJ2-2	TGTGCCAGCAGGGCCGGGACAGGGAACACCGGGGAGCTGTTTTTT	CASRAGTGNTGELFF
.	.	TRBV6-5	TRBJ2-5	TGTGCCAGCAGCCAGGAGCCAGGGGAGACCCAGTACTTC	CASSQEPGETQYF
.	once	TRBV9	TRBJ2-1	TGTGCCAGCAGCGTAGCCCCTGGCCGGAGCTCCTACAATGAGCAGTTCTTC	CASSVAPGRSSYNEQFF
TRBD1	.	TRBV10-3	TRBJ1-4	TGTGCCATCAGTGAGTCCCAGGGGGTAGGAGAAAAACTGTTTTTT	CAISESQGVGEKLFF
.	few	TRBV12-5	TRBJ1-4	TGTGCTAGTGGGGCCGGGGGTGCCGGTAGTGAAAAACTGTTTTTT	CASGAGGAGSEKLFF
.	.	TRBV3-1/TRBV3-2	TRBJ2-1	TGTGCCAGCAGCCAAGATCTTTCGGGTTTCGATGAGCAGTTCTTC	CASSQDLSGFDEQFF
TRBD2	.	TRBV5-1	TRBJ2-3	TGCGCCAGCAGCATGGGACTAGCGGGAGGCACAGATACGCAGTATTTT	CASSMGLAGGTDTQYF
.	few	TRBV5-5	TRBJ2-7	TGTGCCAGCAGCTTTGGGAGAAACTACGAGGAGCAGTACTTC	CASSFGRNYEEQYF
TRBD1	.	TRBV13	TRBJ1-2	TGTGCCAGCAGCTTAGGGACAGGGGGCTTGGATGGCTACACCTTC	CASSLGTGGLDGYTF
TRBD2	.	TRBV5-4	TRBJ2-3	TGTGCCAGCAGCAAATTAGCGGGGGGAATCACAGATACGCAGTATTTT	CASSKLAGGITDTQYF
.	.	TRBV5-5	TRBJ2-5	TGTGCCAGCAGCCAATCTGGTAATCCCGGGGGGACCCAGTACTTC	CASSQSGNPGGTQYF
TRBD1	.	TRBV10-3	TRBJ2-7	TGTGCCACGAAGGGACAGGACTACGAGCAGTACTTC	CATKGQDYEQYF
.	.	TRBV5-6	TRBJ2-6	TGTGCCAGCAGCCCTCAAACAGGTTTCTCTGGGGCCAACGTCCTGACTTTC	CASSPQTGFSGANVLTF
.	.	TRBV5-1	TRBJ2-7	TGCGCCAGCAGCCCGAGCGACCCTGCCTACGAGCAGTACTTC	CASSPSDPAYEQYF